Listed below are T cell receptor beta chains from one sample, sequenced in a study of T cell repertoires in cytomegalovirus infection. These TCRs are of unknown antigen specificity. TCRdb redid the calling of the reads with MiXCR, one entry per CDR3 protein. Among approximately 1,000,000 distinct CDR3 sequences listed, less than 35% were seen once. Specimen: cultured CD8+ T cells from PBMCs, collected from culture after CMV antigen stimulation. The receptor source for this set is a human donor in good health (CMV status not recorded). Some clones in this sample may be carry-over from other donors' samples. The CDR3 runs from the conserved cysteine through the conserved F or W. D genes are given only for firm matches. Clone sizes are given selectively: once, few, many, or a class where the clone is expanded.

abundance	j_gene	v_gene	d_gene	CDR3nt	CDR3aa
few	TRBJ2-4	TRBV11-2	-	TGTGCCAGCAGCCTCTTATATAATCTGGCCAAAAACATTCAGTACTTC	CASSLLYNLAKNIQYF
-	TRBJ2-4	TRBV6-2/TRBV6-3	-	TGTGACAGCAGTTACTCACGGCCCGGAGAAGTAGCCAAAAACATTCAGTACTTC	CDSSYSRPGEVAKNIQYF
-	TRBJ2-1	TRBV12-3/TRBV12-4	-	TGTGCCAGCAGTTTCGCGGGGTTATATTACAATGAGCAGTTCTTC	CASSFAGLYYNEQFF
-	TRBJ1-5	TRBV7-9	-	TGTGCCAGCAGCTCACACAGATTGAATCAGCCCCAGCATTTT	CASSSHRLNQPQHF
few	TRBJ2-4	TRBV27	TRBD1	TGTGCCAGCAGTTTGACAGGGACCAGTGTCAAAAACATTCAGTACTTC	CASSLTGTSVKNIQYF
-	TRBJ2-2	TRBV12-5	-	TGTGCTAGTGGTTCCAACCCAGGGATCGGGGAGCTGTTTTTT	CASGSNPGIGELFF
few	TRBJ2-5	TRBV4-2	-	TGTGCCAGCAGCCAAGAGCAATTAAACCAAGAGACCCAGTACTTC	CASSQEQLNQETQYF
many	TRBJ2-1	TRBV7-6	-	TGTGCCAGCAGCTCAACGTATGGGCGCAGCTCCTACAATGAGCAGTTCTTC	CASSSTYGRSSYNEQFF
few	TRBJ1-6	TRBV6-9	-	TGTGCCAGCAGTTCGGGGAACAGCTCCTATAATTCACCCCTCCACTTT	CASSSGNSSYNSPLHF
few	TRBJ2-5	TRBV7-6	TRBD1	TGTGCTAGCAGCTTATGGACAGGGGGCGGTGAGACCCAGTACTTC	CASSLWTGGGETQYF
-	TRBJ2-1	TRBV2	-	TGTGCCAGCAGTGTTAGGGGGGTTGGGATATACAATGAGCAGTTCTTC	CASSVRGVGIYNEQFF
-	TRBJ1-1	TRBV10-3	TRBD1	TGTGTCACGACAGGGTTGGAGGGGCTGAACACTGAAGCTTTCTTT	CVTTGLEGLNTEAFF
few	TRBJ1-4	TRBV7-4	-	TGTGCCAGCAGCTTAGGAACCGGGGCTAATGAAAAACTGTTTTTT	CASSLGTGANEKLFF
many	TRBJ1-2	TRBV7-6	-	TGTGCCAGCAGCTTAGCGTCGGACGGGGACTACACCTTC	CASSLASDGDYTF
-	TRBJ2-3	TRBV10-3	-	TGTGCCATCAGTGAGTCAGACACAGATACGCAGTATTTT	CAISESDTDTQYF
few	TRBJ2-3	TRBV6-6	-	TGTGCCAGCAGTTACGACTTGATAACGCGGGTAGTGGATACGCAGTATTTT	CASSYDLITRVVDTQYF
many	TRBJ1-5	TRBV7-2	-	TGTGCCAGCAGCTTCCTCCTTAATCAGCCCCAGCATTTT	CASSFLLNQPQHF
-	TRBJ2-3	TRBV7-9	-	TGTGCCAGCAGCTTAGCATTTTCAGATACGCAGTATTTT	CASSLAFSDTQYF
-	TRBJ1-1	TRBV27	-	TGTGCCAGCAGTTTAGGGCAGGCTTCGGGAGCTTTCTTT	CASSLGQASGAFF
-	TRBJ2-4	TRBV18	-	TGTGCCAGCGTAGACAGCCGGGGTACTCACTTC	CASVDSRGTHF
-	TRBJ2-2	TRBV4-2	TRBD1	TGTGCCAGCAGCCAAGCGGGACAGAGTAACACCGGGGAGCTGTTTTTT	CASSQAGQSNTGELFF
few	TRBJ2-1	TRBV2	TRBD2	TGTGCCAGCAGTTCGACTAGCGGGGGGGGAGATGAGCAGTTCTTC	CASSSTSGGGDEQFF
few	TRBJ2-1	TRBV7-6	TRBD1	TGTGCCAGCAGCAACGGACAGGGGGCTAATGTGTACAATGAGCAGTTCTTC	CASSNGQGANVYNEQFF
few	TRBJ2-7	TRBV4-1	-	TGCGCCAGCAGCCAAGCCCACGAGCAGTACTTC	CASSQAHEQYF
-	TRBJ2-3	TRBV29-1	TRBD2	TGCAGCGTTGAAGGGACTAGCGGGGCTAGCACAGATACGCAGTATTTT	CSVEGTSGASTDTQYF
-	TRBJ2-3	TRBV2	-	TGTGCCAGCAGGGAGGGGGTGTCCGAGCGGGTTAGCACAGATACGCAGTATTTT	CASREGVSERVSTDTQYF
-	TRBJ2-1	TRBV20-1	TRBD2	TGCAGTGCTAGGCGATCGACTAGCTATAATGAGCAGTTCTTC	CSARRSTSYNEQFF
many	TRBJ2-7	TRBV7-6	TRBD2	TGTGCCAGCAGCTCCTCGACTAGCGGGGGGTTCGAGCAGTACTTC	CASSSSTSGGFEQYF
-	TRBJ2-7	TRBV3-1	TRBD2	TGTGCCAGCAGCCAAGGACAGGGCGCTGGAGCGGGGGGACCCCGGCTCCACGAGCAGTACTTC	CASSQGQGAGAGGPRLHEQYF
-	TRBJ2-1	TRBV15	-	TGTGCCACCAGTACCTCAAAGGGTTCGCCATACAATGAGCAGTTCTTC	CATSTSKGSPYNEQFF
-	TRBJ1-5	TRBV10-3	-	TGTGCCATCAGTGAGTCCGGGACCGAGAGCAATCAGCCCCAGCATTTT	CAISESGTESNQPQHF
-	TRBJ2-7	TRBV12-3/TRBV12-4	TRBD2	TGTGCCAGCAGTTTAAGGGGAGGGGAGTATCCGTACTTC	CASSLRGGEYPYF
-	TRBJ1-2	TRBV14	-	TGTGCCAGCAGCCAAGACAGGGGATTTCGCTATGGCTACACCTTC	CASSQDRGFRYGYTF
many	TRBJ2-1	TRBV7-8	TRBD1	TGTGCCAGCACCCCTGAGACAGGGGGCGCTTACAATGAGCAGTTCTTC	CASTPETGGAYNEQFF
-	TRBJ2-1	TRBV4-1	TRBD2	TGCGCCAGCAGCCAGACAATAGCGGGGGGTTACAATGAGCAGTTCTTC	CASSQTIAGGYNEQFF
few	TRBJ1-3	TRBV6-2/TRBV6-3	-	TGTGCCAGCAGTACCGGGACGGCCTCTGGAAACACCATATATTTT	CASSTGTASGNTIYF
many	TRBJ1-1	TRBV7-9	TRBD1	TGTGCCAGCAGCTTGGGCAGGGGGGTAGGGACTGAAGCTTTCTTT	CASSLGRGVGTEAFF